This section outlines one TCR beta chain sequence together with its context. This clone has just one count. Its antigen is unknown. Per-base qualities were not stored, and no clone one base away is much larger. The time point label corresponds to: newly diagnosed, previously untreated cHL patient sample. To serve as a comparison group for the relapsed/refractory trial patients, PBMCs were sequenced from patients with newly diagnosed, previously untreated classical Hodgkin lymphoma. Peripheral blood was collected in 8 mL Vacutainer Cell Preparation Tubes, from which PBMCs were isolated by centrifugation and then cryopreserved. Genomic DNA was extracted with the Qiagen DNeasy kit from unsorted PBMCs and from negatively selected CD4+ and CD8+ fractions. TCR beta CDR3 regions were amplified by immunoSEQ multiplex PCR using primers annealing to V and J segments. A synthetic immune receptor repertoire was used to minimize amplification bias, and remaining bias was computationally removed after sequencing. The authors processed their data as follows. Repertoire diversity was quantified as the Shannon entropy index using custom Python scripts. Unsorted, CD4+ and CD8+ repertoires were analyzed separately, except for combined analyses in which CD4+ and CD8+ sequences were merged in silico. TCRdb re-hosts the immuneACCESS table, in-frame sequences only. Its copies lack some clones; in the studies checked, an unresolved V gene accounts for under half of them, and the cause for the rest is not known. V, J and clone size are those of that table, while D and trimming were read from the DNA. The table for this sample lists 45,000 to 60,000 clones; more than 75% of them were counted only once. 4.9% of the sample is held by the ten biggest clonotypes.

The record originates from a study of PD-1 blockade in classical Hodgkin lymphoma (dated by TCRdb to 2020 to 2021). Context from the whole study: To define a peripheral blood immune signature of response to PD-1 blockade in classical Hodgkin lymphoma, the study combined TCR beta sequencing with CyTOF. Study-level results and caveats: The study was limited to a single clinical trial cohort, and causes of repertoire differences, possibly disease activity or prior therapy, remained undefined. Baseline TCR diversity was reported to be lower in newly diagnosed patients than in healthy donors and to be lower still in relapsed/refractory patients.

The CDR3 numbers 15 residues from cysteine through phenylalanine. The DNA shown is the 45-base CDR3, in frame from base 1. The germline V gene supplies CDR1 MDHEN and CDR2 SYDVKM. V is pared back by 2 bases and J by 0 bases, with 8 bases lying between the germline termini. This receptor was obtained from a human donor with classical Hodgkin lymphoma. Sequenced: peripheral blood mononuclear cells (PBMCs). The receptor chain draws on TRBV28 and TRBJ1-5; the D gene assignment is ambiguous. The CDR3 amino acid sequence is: CASSLISSSNQPQHF. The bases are TGTGCCAGCAGTTTAATCAGCAGTAGCAATCAGCCCCAGCATTTT.